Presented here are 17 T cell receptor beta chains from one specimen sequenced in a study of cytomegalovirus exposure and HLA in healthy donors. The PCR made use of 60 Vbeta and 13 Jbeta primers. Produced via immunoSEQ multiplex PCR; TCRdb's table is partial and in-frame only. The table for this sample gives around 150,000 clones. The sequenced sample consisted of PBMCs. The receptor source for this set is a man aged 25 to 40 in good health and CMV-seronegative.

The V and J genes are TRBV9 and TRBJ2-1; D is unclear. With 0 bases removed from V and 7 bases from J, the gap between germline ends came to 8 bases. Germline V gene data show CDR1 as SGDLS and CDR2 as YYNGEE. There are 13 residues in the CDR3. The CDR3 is CASSVVSGNEQFF. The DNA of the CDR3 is TGTGCCAGCAGCGTAGTATCAGGTAATGAGCAGTTCTTC.

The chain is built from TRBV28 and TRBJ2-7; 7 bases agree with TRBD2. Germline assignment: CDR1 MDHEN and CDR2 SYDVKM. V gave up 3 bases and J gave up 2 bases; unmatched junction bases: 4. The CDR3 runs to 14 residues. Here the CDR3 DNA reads TGTGCCAGCAGTTTGATCGGGACTACCTACGAGCAGTACTTC. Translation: CASSLIGTTYEQYF.

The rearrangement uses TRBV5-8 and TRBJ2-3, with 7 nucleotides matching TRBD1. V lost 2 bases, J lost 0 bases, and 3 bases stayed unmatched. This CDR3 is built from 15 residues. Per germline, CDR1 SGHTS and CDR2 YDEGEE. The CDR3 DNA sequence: TGTGCCAGCAGCTTTACAGGGGACAGCACAGATACGCAGTATTTT. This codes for CASSFTGDSTDTQYF.

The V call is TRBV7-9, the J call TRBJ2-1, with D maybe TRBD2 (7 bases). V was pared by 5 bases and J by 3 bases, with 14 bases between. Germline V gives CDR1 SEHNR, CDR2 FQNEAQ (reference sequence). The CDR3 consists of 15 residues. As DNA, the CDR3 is TGTGCCAGCAGCGGGGGGGCTAGCGTCTACAATGAGCAGTTCTTC. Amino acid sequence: CASSGGASVYNEQFF.

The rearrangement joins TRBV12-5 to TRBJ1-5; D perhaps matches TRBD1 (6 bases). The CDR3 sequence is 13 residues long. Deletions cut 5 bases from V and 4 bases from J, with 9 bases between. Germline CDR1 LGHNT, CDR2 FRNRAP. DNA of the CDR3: TGTGCTAGTGGTCACAGGGAAAATCAGCCCCAGCATTTT. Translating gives CASGHRENQPQHF.

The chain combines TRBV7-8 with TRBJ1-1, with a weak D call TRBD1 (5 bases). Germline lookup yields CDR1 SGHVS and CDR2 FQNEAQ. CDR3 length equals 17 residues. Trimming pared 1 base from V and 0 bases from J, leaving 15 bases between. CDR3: CASSLVGGGYMNTEAFF. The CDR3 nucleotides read TGTGCCAGCAGCTTAGTGGGTGGGGGGTACATGAACACTGAAGCTTTCTTT.

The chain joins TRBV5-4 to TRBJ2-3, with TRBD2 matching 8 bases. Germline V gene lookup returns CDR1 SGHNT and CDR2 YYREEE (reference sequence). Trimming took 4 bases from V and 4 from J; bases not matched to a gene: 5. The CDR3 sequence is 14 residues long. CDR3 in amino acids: CASSNRTSPDTQYF. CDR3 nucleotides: TGTGCCAGCAGCAATCGGACTAGCCCAGATACGCAGTATTTT.

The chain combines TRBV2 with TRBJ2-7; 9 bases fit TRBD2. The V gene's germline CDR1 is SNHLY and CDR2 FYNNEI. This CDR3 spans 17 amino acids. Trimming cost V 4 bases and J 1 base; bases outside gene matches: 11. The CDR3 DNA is TGTGCCAGCAGTGGGTCGGAGGCGGGAGGGTTTTCCTACGAGCAGTACTTC. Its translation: CASSGSEAGGFSYEQYF.

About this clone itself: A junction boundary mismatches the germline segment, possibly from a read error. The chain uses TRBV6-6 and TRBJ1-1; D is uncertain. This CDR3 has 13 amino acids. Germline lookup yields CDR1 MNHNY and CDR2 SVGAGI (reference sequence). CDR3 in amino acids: CASSYVVQTQAFF. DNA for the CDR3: TGTGCCAGTAGTTACGTGGTACAAACCCAAGCTTTCTTT.

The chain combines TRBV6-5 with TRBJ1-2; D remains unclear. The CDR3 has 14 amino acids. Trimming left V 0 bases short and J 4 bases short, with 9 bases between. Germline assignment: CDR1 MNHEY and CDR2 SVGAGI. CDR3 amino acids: CASSYSGESYGYTF. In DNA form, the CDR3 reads TGTGCCAGCAGTTACTCGGGAGAATCCTATGGCTACACCTTC.

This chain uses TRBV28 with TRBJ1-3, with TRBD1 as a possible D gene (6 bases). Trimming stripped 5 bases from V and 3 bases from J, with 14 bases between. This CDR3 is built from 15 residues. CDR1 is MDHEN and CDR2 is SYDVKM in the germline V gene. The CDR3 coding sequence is TGTGCCAGCAGTGGGGGCGAGGGATTTGGAAACACCATATATTTT. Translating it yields CASSGGEGFGNTIYF.

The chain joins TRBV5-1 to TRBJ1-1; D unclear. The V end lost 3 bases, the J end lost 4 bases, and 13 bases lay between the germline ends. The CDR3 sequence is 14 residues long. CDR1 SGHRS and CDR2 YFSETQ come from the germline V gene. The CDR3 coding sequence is TGCGCCAGCAGCTCACAGACAAGCGGCACTGAAGCTTTCTTT. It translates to CASSSQTSGTEAFF.

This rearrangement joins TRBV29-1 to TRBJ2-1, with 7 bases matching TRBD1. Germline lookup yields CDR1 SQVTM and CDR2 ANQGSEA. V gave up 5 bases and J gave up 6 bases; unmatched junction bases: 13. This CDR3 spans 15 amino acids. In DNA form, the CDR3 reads TGCAGCGTTACCCCCCGGACAGGCCTAACCAATGAGCAGTTCTTC. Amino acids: CSVTPRTGLTNEQFF.

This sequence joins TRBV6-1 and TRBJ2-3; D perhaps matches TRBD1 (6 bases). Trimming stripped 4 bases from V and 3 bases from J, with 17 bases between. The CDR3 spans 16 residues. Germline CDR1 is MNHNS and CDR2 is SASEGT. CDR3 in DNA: TGTGCCAGCAGTGCGTCCTCAGGGGTTGGTACAGATACGCAGTATTTT. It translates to CASSASSGVGTDTQYF.

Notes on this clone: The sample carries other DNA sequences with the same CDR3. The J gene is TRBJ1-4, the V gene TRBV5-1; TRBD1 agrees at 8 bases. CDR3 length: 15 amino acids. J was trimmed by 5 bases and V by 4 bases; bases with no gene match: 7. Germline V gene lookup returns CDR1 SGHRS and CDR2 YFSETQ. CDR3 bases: TGCGCCAGCAGCCCTGACAGGGGCGCCAATGAAAAACTGTTTTTT. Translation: CASSPDRGANEKLFF.

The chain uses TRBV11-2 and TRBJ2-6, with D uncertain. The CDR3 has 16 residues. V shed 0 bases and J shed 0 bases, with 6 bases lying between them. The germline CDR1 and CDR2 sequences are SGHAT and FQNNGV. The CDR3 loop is CASSLDRVSGANVLTF. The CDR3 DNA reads TGTGCCAGCAGCTTAGATCGAGTCTCTGGGGCCAACGTCCTGACTTTC. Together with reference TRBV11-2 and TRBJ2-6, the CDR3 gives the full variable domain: EAGVAQSPRYKIIEKRQSVAFWCNPISGHATLYWYQQILGQGPKLLIQFQNNGVVDDSQLPKDRFSAERLKGVDSTLKIQPAKLEDSAVYLCASSLDRVSGANVLTFGAGSRLTVL.

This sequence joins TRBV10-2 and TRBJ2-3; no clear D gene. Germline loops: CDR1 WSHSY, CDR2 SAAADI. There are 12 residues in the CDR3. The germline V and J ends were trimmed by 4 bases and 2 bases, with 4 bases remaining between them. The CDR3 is CASSGYTDTQYF. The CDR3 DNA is TGCGCCAGCAGTGGTTACACAGATACGCAGTATTTT.